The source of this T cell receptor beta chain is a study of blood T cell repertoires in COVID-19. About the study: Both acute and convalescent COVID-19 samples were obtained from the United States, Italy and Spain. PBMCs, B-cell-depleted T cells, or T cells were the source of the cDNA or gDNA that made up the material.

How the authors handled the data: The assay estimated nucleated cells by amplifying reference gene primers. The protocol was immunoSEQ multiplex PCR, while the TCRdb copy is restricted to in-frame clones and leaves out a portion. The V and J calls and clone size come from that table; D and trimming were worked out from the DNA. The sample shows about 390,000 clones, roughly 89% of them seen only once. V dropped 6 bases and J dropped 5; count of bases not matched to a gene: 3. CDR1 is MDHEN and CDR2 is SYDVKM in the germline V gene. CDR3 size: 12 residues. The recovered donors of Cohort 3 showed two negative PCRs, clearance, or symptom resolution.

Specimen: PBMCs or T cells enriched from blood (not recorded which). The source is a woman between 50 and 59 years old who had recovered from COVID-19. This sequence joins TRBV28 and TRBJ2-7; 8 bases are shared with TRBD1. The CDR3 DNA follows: TGTGCCAGCAGGACAGGGGTCAACGAGCAGTACTTC. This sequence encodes CASRTGVNEQYF. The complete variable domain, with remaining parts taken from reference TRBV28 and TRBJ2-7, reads DVKVTQSSRYLVKRTGEKVFLECVQDMDHENMFWYRQDPGLGLRLIYFSYDVKMKEKGDIPEGYSVSREKKERFSLILESASTNQTSMYLCASRTGVNEQYFGPGTRLTVT.